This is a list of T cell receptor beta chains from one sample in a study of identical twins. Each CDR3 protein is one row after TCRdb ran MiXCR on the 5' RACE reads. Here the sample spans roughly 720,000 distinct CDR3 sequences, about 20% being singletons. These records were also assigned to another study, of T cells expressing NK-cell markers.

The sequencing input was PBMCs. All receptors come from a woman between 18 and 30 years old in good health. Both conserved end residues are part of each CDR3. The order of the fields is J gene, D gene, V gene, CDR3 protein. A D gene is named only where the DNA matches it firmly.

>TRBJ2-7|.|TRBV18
CASSQAPTRYEQYF
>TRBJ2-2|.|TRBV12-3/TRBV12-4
CASSLRLMGSGELFF
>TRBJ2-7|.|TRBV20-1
CSARGPREQYF
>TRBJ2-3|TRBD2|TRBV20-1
CSAREWATSVDNTDTQYF
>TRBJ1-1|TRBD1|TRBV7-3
CASSSRQGAITEAFF
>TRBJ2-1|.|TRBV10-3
CASGGQVQDEQFF
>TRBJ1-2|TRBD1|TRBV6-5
CASSSQLTGTGPGGYTF
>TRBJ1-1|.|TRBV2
CASSERARDTEAFF
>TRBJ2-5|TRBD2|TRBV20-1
CSALLREGAETQYF
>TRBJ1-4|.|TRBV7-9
CASSSRVGALNEKLFF